Each of the 32 T cell receptor beta chains below was sequenced from the same sample in a study of T cell changes during pregnancy in multiple sclerosis. Method: immunoSEQ multiplex PCR; TCRdb's copy keeps in-frame clones and lacks some. The sample holds 55,000 to 70,000 clones, around nine tenths seen once. Material: peripheral blood, obtained after pregnancy. The receptor set was obtained from a female donor with multiple sclerosis, enrolled in a pregnancy study.

This clone was counted once. The genes are TRBV6-1 and TRBJ2-7, with TRBD2 as a possible D gene (5 bases). The CDR3 covers 13 residues. The V gene's germline CDR1 is MNHNS and CDR2 SASEGT. Trimming stripped 4 bases from V and 1 base from J, with 8 bases between. The CDR3 DNA sequence: TGTGCCAGCAGTGCGGGGAGATCCTACGAGCAGTACTTC. This gives the protein CASSAGRSYEQYF.

This rearrangement joins TRBV2 to TRBJ2-1, with 7 bases lining up with TRBD1. The CDR3 is 15 residues long. Trimming took 5 bases from V and 1 from J; bases not matched to a gene: 5. Germline-derived CDR1 and CDR2 are SNHLY and FYNNEI. The CDR3 region has the DNA TGTGCCAGCAGTCCCTTACAGGGGTCCTACAATGAGCAGTTCTTC. This translates into CASSPLQGSYNEQFF.

V and J are TRBV7-2 and TRBJ1-1, with D possibly being TRBD1 (6 bases). The CDR3 is 13 amino acids. Germline V gene lookup returns CDR1 SGHTA and CDR2 FQGNSA. With 5 bases removed from V and 8 bases from J, the gap between germline ends came to 15 bases. The CDR3 DNA reads as TGTGCCAGCAGCCCCTTGGGACAAGGAGAAGCTTTCTTT. Encoded protein: CASSPLGQGEAFF.

This clone was counted a few times. The gene calls are TRBV7-9 and TRBJ1-6; TRBD1 matches 10 bases. J gave up 9 bases and V 5 bases, and 4 bases lay outside the gene matches. Germline values: CDR1 SEHNR, CDR2 FQNEAQ (reference sequence). The CDR3 extends over 14 amino acids. CDR3 coding DNA: TGTGCCAGCAGCCCCGGGACAGGGGCTTCACCCCTCCACTTT. It codes for CASSPGTGASPLHF.

This clone appeared once. This chain uses TRBV19 with TRBJ1-5, with 8 positions matching TRBD1. Looked up from germline, CDR1 is LNHDA and CDR2 is SQIVND (reference sequence). The CDR3 length is 18 residues. Trimming at V came to 2 bases and at J to 0 bases, leaving 9 bases not matched to a gene. CDR3 amino acids: CASSIPRTGKNSNQPQHF. CDR3 sequence (DNA): TGTGCCAGTAGTATACCGAGGACAGGGAAGAATAGCAATCAGCCCCAGCATTTT. The full variable domain, its missing parts supplied by reference TRBV19 and TRBJ1-5, is DGGITQSPKYLFRKEGQNVTLSCEQNLNHDAMYWYRQDPGQGLRLIYYSQIVNDFQKGDIAEGYSVSREKKESFPLTVTSAQKNPTAFYLCASSIPRTGKNSNQPQHFGDGTRLSIL.

The chain uses TRBV7-6 and TRBJ2-2; TRBD1 might be the D (5 bases). CDR1 is SGHVS, CDR2 FNYEAQ, per germline. The CDR3 loop spans 13 amino acids. Trimming removed 5 bases from V and 4 bases from J, with 8 bases in between. The CDR3 reads CASSLDSTGELFF. CDR3 DNA: TGTGCCAGCAGCCTTGACAGCACCGGGGAGCTGTTTTTT.

The V gene is TRBV7-9, the J gene TRBJ1-4; possible D gene TRBD1, 5 bases. V was pared by 6 bases and J by 10 bases, with 12 bases between. The CDR3 runs to 12 residues. Per the germline V gene, CDR1 is SEHNR and CDR2 is FQNEAQ (reference sequence). This chain's CDR3 is CASRQDGGKLFF. In nucleotides, the CDR3 is TGTGCCAGCAGACAGGACGGCGGAAAACTGTTTTTT.

The rearrangement uses TRBV5-6 and TRBJ2-2; 7 bases fit TRBD1. The CDR3 loop spans 16 amino acids. The germline V gene encodes CDR1 SGHDT and CDR2 YYEEEE. Losses at the gene ends were 0 bases for V and 6 bases for J; bases not matched to a gene: 8. CDR3 DNA sequence: TGTGCCAGCAGCTTGGAAGGGGGCGCTCCGGCCGGGGAGCTGTTTTTT. Protein product: CASSLEGGAPAGELFF.

The rearrangement joins TRBV7-9 to TRBJ1-1; D is possibly TRBD1 (6 bases). The CDR3 has 13 amino acids. From germline, CDR1 is SEHNR and CDR2 FQNEAQ (reference sequence). The V end lost 3 bases, the J end lost 4 bases, and 9 bases lay between the germline ends. The CDR3 here is CASSFMDSTEAFF. CDR3 bases: TGTGCCAGCAGCTTTATGGACAGCACTGAAGCTTTCTTT.

The chain combines TRBV30 with TRBJ2-2, with 8 bases identical to TRBD1. After removal of 1 base from V and 6 bases from J, the junction contained 1 base not matched to a gene. CDR1 and CDR2 from the germline V gene are GTSNPN and SVGIG (reference sequence). The CDR3 totals 13 residues. CDR3 sequence (DNA): TGTGCCTGGAGTGGGGGACAGGCCGGGGAGCTGTTTTTT. Translated, it gives CAWSGGQAGELFF. Full variable domain (rest looked up from reference TRBV30 and TRBJ2-2): SQTIHQWPATLVQPVGSPLSLECTVEGTSNPNLYWYRQAAGRGLQLLFYSVGIGQISSEVPQNLSASRPQDRQFILSSKKLLLSDSGFYLCAWSGGQAGELFFGEGSRLTVL.

The chain combines TRBV27 with TRBJ2-7; D might be TRBD1 (6 bases). Looked up from germline, CDR1 is MNHEY and CDR2 is SMNVEV (reference sequence). With 3 bases removed from V and 1 base from J, the gap between germline ends came to 7 bases. The length of the CDR3 is 13 residues. The CDR3 nucleotides read TGTGCCAGCAGTTTCGGACAGTCCTACGAGCAGTACTTC. Translating it yields CASSFGQSYEQYF.

DNA for the CDR3: TGCGCCAGCAGCCCCCTATTATCGGGGATTTACCAAGAGACCCAGTACTTC. Protein product: CASSPLLSGIYQETQYF. This chain connects TRBV5-1 to TRBJ2-5, with D possibly being TRBD2 (5 bases). Trimming stripped 4 bases from V and 0 bases from J, with 19 bases between. The germline gives CDR1 SGHRS, CDR2 YFSETQ. There are 17 residues in the CDR3.

This chain connects TRBV29-1 to TRBJ2-7; possible D gene TRBD1, 5 bases. The CDR3 runs 13 residues. Looked up from germline, CDR1 is SQVTM and CDR2 is ANQGSEA. V lost 4 bases to trimming and J lost 4 bases, with 14 bases between them. CDR3 region: CSVVKGPIYEQYF. The CDR3 DNA reads TGCAGCGTTGTTAAGGGGCCCATATACGAGCAGTACTTC.

The sample holds a few counts of this clone. V and J are TRBV7-9 and TRBJ1-2; TRBD1 aligns across 7 bases. Trimming removed 1 base from V and 6 bases from J; junction bases left unmatched: 8. CDR1 SEHNR and CDR2 FQNEAQ come from the germline V gene (reference sequence). The CDR3 is made up of 15 amino acids. As DNA, the CDR3 is TGTGCCAGCAGCTTAGAAGGGGGCCGTGGTGATGGCTACACCTTC. Amino acids: CASSLEGGRGDGYTF.

The V and J genes are TRBV18 and TRBJ1-1; D perhaps matches TRBD1 (6 bases). The ends were cut back, 3 bases at V and 3 bases at J, with 11 bases in the middle. CDR1 and CDR2 from the germline V gene are KGHSH and LQKENI. The CDR3 spans 14 residues. CDR3 in amino acids: CASSPLGGDTEAFF. The DNA for the CDR3 is TGTGCCAGCTCACCTCTAGGGGGAGACACTGAAGCTTTCTTT.

The CDR3 sequence: CASSPGGGGRVTGELFF. DNA of the CDR3: TGTGCCAGCAGCCCCGGGGGCGGGGGGAGAGTCACCGGGGAGCTGTTTTTT. V and J are TRBV9 and TRBJ2-2; 8 bases match TRBD2. This CDR3 spans 17 amino acids. V lost 4 bases and J lost 4; bases outside the gene matches: 12. Germline values: CDR1 SGDLS, CDR2 YYNGEE.

V usage is TRBV19 and J usage is TRBJ2-5, with D tentatively TRBD1 (6 bases). The CDR3 contains 17 residues. V was cut by 0 bases and J by 5 bases, with 19 bases left in between. Germline CDR1 reads LNHDA; CDR2 reads SQIVND (reference sequence). This chain's CDR3 is CASSIDPPTGLRETQYF. For the CDR3, the DNA is TGTGCCAGTAGTATAGATCCTCCGACAGGTCTCAGGGAGACCCAGTACTTC.

The V and J genes are TRBV5-1 and TRBJ1-1; D possibly corresponds to TRBD1 (6 bases). Germline CDR1 reads SGHRS; CDR2 reads YFSETQ. V was shortened by 4 bases and J by 1 base, with 11 bases between the two germline ends. This CDR3 has 14 amino acids. The CDR3 loop is CASSRGAGNTEAFF. The CDR3 nucleotides read TGCGCCAGCAGCCGGGGGGCGGGGAACACTGAAGCTTTCTTT. The variable domain in full, with the rest retrieved from reference TRBV5-1 and TRBJ1-1, is KAGVTQTPRYLIKTRGQQVTLSCSPISGHRSVSWYQQTPGQGLQFLFEYFSETQRNKGNFPGRFSGRQFSNSRSEMNVSTLELGDSALYLCASSRGAGNTEAFFGQGTRLTVV.

The chain carries TRBV5-8 and TRBJ1-6, with D tentatively TRBD1 (6 bases). Trimming stripped 5 bases from V and 2 bases from J, with 14 bases between. This CDR3 is built from 16 residues. Germline V gene data show CDR1 as SGHTS and CDR2 as YDEGEE. The CDR3 DNA follows: TGTGCCAGCAGGAGTTTGTGGGGGCCCTATAATTCACCCCTCCACTTT. This gives the protein CASRSLWGPYNSPLHF. Variable domain in full (rest from reference TRBV5-8 and TRBJ1-6): EAGVTQSPTHLIKTRGQQATLRCSPISGHTSVYWYQQALGLGLQFLLWYDEGEERNRGNFPPRFSGRQFPNYSSELNVNALELEDSALYLCASRSLWGPYNSPLHFGNGTRLTVT.

The rearrangement uses TRBV18 and TRBJ1-1; 9 bases match TRBD1. The CDR3 runs to 15 residues. Trimming at V came to 4 bases and at J to 6 bases, leaving 9 bases not matched to a gene. In germline, CDR1 is KGHSH, CDR2 LQKENI. This chain's CDR3 is CASSHRDRVGAEAFF. The CDR3 nucleotides read TGTGCCAGCTCACACCGGGACAGGGTCGGCGCTGAAGCTTTCTTT.

The chain carries TRBV7-9 and TRBJ1-2; 9 bases are shared with TRBD1. This CDR3 spans 15 amino acids. The V gene end was trimmed by 5 bases and the J gene end by 8 bases; junction bases not matched to a gene: 12. From germline, CDR1 is SEHNR and CDR2 FQNEAQ (reference sequence). The CDR3 bases are TGTGCCAGCAGCACCGAGACAGGGGGTCCTTTCGGCTACACCTTC. Its translation is CASSTETGGPFGYTF.

As regards this clone: At one end the junction does not follow the germline gene, possibly because of a read error. The chain recombines TRBV27 with TRBJ1-1; D is possibly TRBD1 (6 bases). This CDR3 has 13 amino acids. CDR1 is MNHEY and CDR2 is SMNVEV in the germline V gene (reference sequence). CDR3: CASRPTGKAPNLF. CDR3 DNA: TGTGCCAGCAGACCAACAGGGAAAGCCCCCAACCTTTTT.

The chain recombines TRBV18 with TRBJ1-1, with 9 bases fitting TRBD1. The CDR3 extends over 18 amino acids. Germline V gene data show CDR1 as KGHSH and CDR2 as LQKENI. V dropped 3 bases and J dropped 0; count of bases not matched to a gene: 11. The CDR3 region is CASSPPGQGGGMNTEAFF. CDR3 DNA: TGTGCCAGCTCACCTCCGGGACAGGGAGGAGGGATGAACACTGAAGCTTTCTTT.

The CDR3 sequence: CAISEWTGQSTDTQYF. DNA for the CDR3: TGTGCCATCAGTGAGTGGACAGGGCAGAGCACAGATACGCAGTATTTT. The chain links TRBV10-3 to TRBJ2-3; 8 bases match TRBD1. The CDR3 covers 16 residues. Trimming cost V 1 base and J 0 bases; bases outside gene matches: 3. Germline CDR1 ENHRY, CDR2 SYGVKD.

V and J are TRBV27 and TRBJ1-3; TRBD1 is a possible D gene (6 bases). The germline CDR1 and CDR2 sequences are MNHEY and SMNVEV (reference sequence). The CDR3 sequence is 14 residues long. V dropped 7 bases and J dropped 2 bases, with 12 bases sitting between them. The CDR3 loop is CASTSPGAGNTIYF. For the CDR3, the DNA is TGTGCCAGCACTTCCCCAGGGGCTGGAAACACCATATATTTT.

In this sample, this clone turned up once. V and J are TRBV28 and TRBJ1-4; D ambiguous. V was shortened by 6 bases and J by 8 bases, with 19 bases between the two germline ends. CDR1 is MDHEN and CDR2 is SYDVKM in the germline V gene. The CDR3 is made up of 15 amino acids. In nucleotides, the CDR3 is TGTGCCAGCAGGGGGTCAAGCGGTGTAAGGGAAAAACTGTTTTTT. Translation: CASRGSSGVREKLFF.

The chain carries TRBV5-6 and TRBJ2-7; the match to TRBD1 covers 9 bases. The CDR3 totals 16 residues. Germline V gene sequence: CDR1 SGHDT, CDR2 YYEEEE. V shed 6 bases and J 0 bases; nucleotides not matched to a gene: 10. The CDR3 DNA follows: TGTGCCAGCACCCGGGACAGGGTCGGGGGCTCCTACGAGCAGTACTTC. It is translated as CASTRDRVGGSYEQYF.

The genes are TRBV4-3 and TRBJ2-7; D might be TRBD2 (5 bases). The CDR3 covers 14 residues. Germline loops: CDR1 LGHNA, CDR2 YSLEER. Deletions cut 1 base from V and 8 bases from J, with 15 bases between. This CDR3 reads CASSQVVLEGKQYF. As DNA, the CDR3 is TGCGCCAGCAGCCAAGTTGTGCTTGAGGGCAAGCAGTACTTC.

The chain uses TRBV28 and TRBJ2-2; tentative D call: TRBD1 (7 bases). Trimming took off 0 bases at V and 5 bases at J, with 13 bases between the two ends. Germline V gene sequence: CDR1 MDHEN, CDR2 SYDVKM. This CDR3 region has 16 residues. In nucleotides, the CDR3 is TGTGCCAGCAGTTTATGGGAGACAGGGAGGACCGGGGAGCTGTTTTTT. This encodes CASSLWETGRTGELFF.

J is TRBJ1-6 and V is TRBV2; 7 bases line up with TRBD1. CDR1 SNHLY and CDR2 FYNNEI come from the germline V gene. V lost 6 bases and J lost 0; bases outside the gene matches: 8. The CDR3 has 17 residues. The CDR3 DNA reads TGTGCCAGCAGAACCCCGGGACAGAGCTCCTATAATTCACCCCTCCACTTT. Encoded protein: CASRTPGQSSYNSPLHF.

J is TRBJ1-6 and V is TRBV5-1; 7 bases match TRBD1. The J segment lost 7 bases and the V segment lost 3 bases, leaving 7 bases of the junction unmatched. This CDR3 spans 15 amino acids. Germline V lookup: CDR1 SGHRS, CDR2 YFSETQ. This CDR3 reads CASSSTGMGNSPLHF. CDR3 DNA sequence: TGCGCCAGCAGCTCGACAGGGATGGGCAATTCACCCCTCCACTTT.

In its sample, this clone was seen once. This chain connects TRBV5-4 to TRBJ2-5; 7 nucleotides agree with TRBD1. This CDR3 comprises 15 residues. Germline V lookup: CDR1 SGHNT, CDR2 YYREEE (reference sequence). The V segment lost 0 bases and the J segment 2 bases; nucleotides outside the gene matches: 4. The CDR3 is CASSLGGGQQETQYF. In DNA form, the CDR3 reads TGTGCCAGCAGCTTGGGAGGGGGCCAGCAAGAGACCCAGTACTTC.